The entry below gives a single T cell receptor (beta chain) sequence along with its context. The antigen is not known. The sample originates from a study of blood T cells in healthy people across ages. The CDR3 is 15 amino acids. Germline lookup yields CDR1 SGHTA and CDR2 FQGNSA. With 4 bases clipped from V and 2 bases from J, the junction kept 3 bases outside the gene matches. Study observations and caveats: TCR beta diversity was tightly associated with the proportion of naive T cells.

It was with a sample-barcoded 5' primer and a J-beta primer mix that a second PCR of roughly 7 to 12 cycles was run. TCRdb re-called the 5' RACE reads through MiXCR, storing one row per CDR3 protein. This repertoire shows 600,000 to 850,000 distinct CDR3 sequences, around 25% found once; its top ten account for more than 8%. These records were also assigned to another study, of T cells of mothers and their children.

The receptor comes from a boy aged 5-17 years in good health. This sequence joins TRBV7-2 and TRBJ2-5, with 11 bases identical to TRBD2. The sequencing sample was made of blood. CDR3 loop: CASSSSGGRQETQYF. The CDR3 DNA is TGTGCCAGCAGCTCTAGCGGGGGGCGGCAAGAGACCCAGTACTTC.